These 30 T cell receptor beta chains came from one sample sequenced in a study of T cells after somatic rescue of genetic block. Generated by immunoSEQ multiplex PCR, the TCRdb table keeps only in-frame clones and is missing some. The sample gives about 16,000 clones, roughly two thirds of which show up once; 14% is in the top ten. Sequences were obtained from peripheral blood mononuclear cells (PBMCs). Receptor source: a boy aged 5-17 years.

The chain links TRBV4-2 to TRBJ2-5; perhaps TRBD1 as D (6 bases). Germline V gene sequence: CDR1 LGHNA, CDR2 YNFKEQ. V was pared by 2 bases and J by 5 bases, with 12 bases between. The CDR3 is made up of 14 amino acids. The CDR3 region is CASSQWDIGETQYF. The CDR3 DNA sequence: TGTGCCAGCAGCCAATGGGACATAGGGGAGACCCAGTACTTC.

This clone was seen a handful of times. The V call is TRBV9, the J call TRBJ1-2; D might be TRBD1 (5 bases). The germline CDR1 and CDR2 sequences are SGDLS and YYNGEE. This CDR3 region has 15 residues. Trimming removed 0 bases from V and 1 base from J, with 10 bases in between. CDR3 nucleotide sequence: TGTGCCAGCAGCGTAGGCCAGGGATTTAACTATGGCTACACCTTC. Translation: CASSVGQGFNYGYTF.

The V gene is TRBV11-2, the J gene TRBJ1-1; the D is unclear. Germline CDR1 and CDR2: SGHAT and FQNNGV. CDR3 length: 15 residues. V lost 2 bases and J lost 0, with 10 bases in between. The CDR3 sequence: CASSLYQALNTEAFF. CDR3 nucleotide sequence: TGTGCCAGCAGCTTATATCAGGCGCTGAACACTGAAGCTTTCTTT.

By sample fraction, this clone is medium-sized. J is TRBJ2-7 and V is TRBV7-2; D is uncertain. The CDR3 is 12 amino acids. Trimming took off 5 bases at V and 0 bases at J, with 5 bases between the two ends. Germline CDR1 and CDR2: SGHTA and FQGNSA. The CDR3 DNA sequence: TGTGCCAGCAGCCGCTCCTCCTACGAGCAGTACTTC. Translating it yields CASSRSSYEQYF.

This chain links TRBV28 with TRBJ1-4, with 8 positions matching TRBD1. Losses at the gene ends were 8 bases for V and 5 bases for J; bases not matched to a gene: 4. The germline CDR1 and CDR2 sequences are MDHEN and SYDVKM. This CDR3 contains 13 residues. The CDR3 bases are TGTGCCAGCGGACAGGGCGCCAATGAAAAACTGTTTTTT. As protein: CASGQGANEKLFF.

The chain joins TRBV2 to TRBJ2-7; D is unclear. CDR1 is SNHLY, CDR2 FYNNEI, per germline. Trimming shortened V by 9 bases and J by 7 bases, and 19 bases separated the two germline ends. There are 13 residues in the CDR3. The CDR3 region has the DNA TGTGCCAGTGTTCGGGCTCTAAGGTGGGAGCAGTACTTC. It codes for CASVRALRWEQYF.

V usage is TRBV5-1 and J usage is TRBJ2-1; possibly TRBD1 or TRBD2 for D (5 bases each). Trimming removed 0 bases from V and 2 bases from J, with 9 bases in between. This CDR3 contains 15 residues. The germline gives CDR1 SGHRS, CDR2 YFSETQ. The chain's CDR3 is CASSLGGAAYNEQFF. In DNA form, the CDR3 reads TGCGCCAGCAGCTTGGGAGGGGCCGCCTACAATGAGCAGTTCTTC.

The chain carries TRBV7-9 and TRBJ1-3; 7 bases are shared with TRBD1. Per germline, CDR1 SEHNR and CDR2 FQNEAQ (reference sequence). V was clipped by 3 bases and J by 0 bases; unmatched bases: 2. The CDR3 sequence is 15 residues long. CDR3 amino acids: CASSFDRASGNTIYF. DNA of the CDR3: TGTGCCAGCAGCTTCGACAGGGCCTCTGGAAACACCATATATTTT.

The rearrangement joins TRBV10-3 to TRBJ1-1, with D perhaps TRBD1 (5 bases). This CDR3 comprises 15 residues. The germline V gene encodes CDR1 ENHRY and CDR2 SYGVKD. The germline V and J ends were trimmed by 0 bases and 1 base, with 9 bases remaining between them. The CDR3 loop is CAISESGTSNTEAFF. Here the CDR3 DNA reads TGTGCCATCAGTGAGTCTGGGACGTCGAACACTGAAGCTTTCTTT.

The chain employs TRBV4-1 and TRBJ1-1; tentative D call: TRBD1 (5 bases). CDR1 and CDR2 (germline): MGHRA, YSYEKL. With 2 bases removed from V and 0 bases from J, the gap between germline ends came to 19 bases. This CDR3 has 18 residues. The chain's CDR3 is CASSQHARTSTMNTEAFF. The CDR3 DNA reads as TGCGCCAGCAGCCAACACGCCCGGACATCTACCATGAACACTGAAGCTTTCTTT.

The chain has TRBV5-1 and TRBJ2-3, with 9 positions matching TRBD1. CDR3 size: 15 residues. Losses at the gene ends were 4 bases for V and 6 bases for J; bases not matched to a gene: 9. CDR1 is SGHRS and CDR2 is YFSETQ in the germline V gene. For the CDR3, the DNA is TGCGCCAGCAGCGGCTCCGGGACAGGGACGGATACGCAGTATTTT. Translating it yields CASSGSGTGTDTQYF.

This clone has just a few counts. This chain uses TRBV10-2 with TRBJ2-3; 13 positions agree with TRBD2. Unmatched junction bases numbered 12, after V lost 4 bases and J lost 5 bases. Germline V gene sequence: CDR1 WSHSY, CDR2 SAAADI. There are 18 residues in the CDR3. The CDR3: CASSGLAGGPHRRDTQYF. The CDR3 DNA follows: TGCGCCAGCAGTGGACTAGCGGGAGGCCCCCACAGGAGAGATACGCAGTATTTT.

The V call is TRBV28, the J call TRBJ1-2; TRBD1 is a possible D gene (5 bases). The CDR3 contains 12 residues. V lost 2 bases, J lost 6 bases, and 7 bases lay in between. Germline V gene data show CDR1 as MDHEN and CDR2 as SYDVKM. The DNA of the CDR3 is TGTGCCAGCAGTTTACAGGGTAATGGCTACACCTTC. Translation: CASSLQGNGYTF.

This clone occurred a few times. CDR3 in DNA: TGTGCCAGCAGTCCGATTCCAGGGTTCTATGGCTACACCTTC. Translated, it gives CASSPIPGFYGYTF. The chain is built from TRBV27 and TRBJ1-2; D possibly corresponds to TRBD1 (5 bases). Trimming left V 5 bases short and J 4 bases short, with 14 bases between. The CDR3 is made up of 14 amino acids. Germline values: CDR1 MNHEY, CDR2 SMNVEV (reference sequence).

There are a few counts of this clone. CDR3 nucleotides: TGTGCCAGCAGCTTAAAACTGGGGGAGGTCTACGAGCAGTACTTC. Translating gives CASSLKLGEVYEQYF. The chain has TRBV7-9 and TRBJ2-7; D might be TRBD2 (6 bases). The ends were cut back, 2 bases at V and 3 bases at J, with 14 bases in the middle. The CDR3 has 15 residues. CDR1 and CDR2 (germline): SEHNR, FQNEAQ (reference sequence).

Note on this clone: Mismatch with germline at one junction end may stem from a read error. The chain employs TRBV4-1 and TRBJ1-1; 10 nucleotides align to TRBD1. CDR3 length: 15 amino acids. From germline, CDR1 is MGHRA and CDR2 YSYEKL. Written as DNA, the CDR3 is TGCGCCAGCACCCAAACCGGGACAGGGGACACTGAAGCTTTCTTT. It specifies CASTQTGTGDTEAFF.

As to this clone: This sample includes further DNA sequences coding for the same CDR3. The chain carries TRBV9 and TRBJ1-1, with D unresolved. V dropped 0 bases and J dropped 5 bases, with 8 bases sitting between them. The CDR3 is 13 amino acids. Germline CDR1 reads SGDLS; CDR2 reads YYNGEE. The CDR3 region has the DNA TGTGCCAGCAGCGTAGTATGGAATACTGAAGCTTTCTTT. Amino acids: CASSVVWNTEAFF.

This CDR3 reads CASSSYRETKNIQYF. CDR3 nucleotide sequence: TGTGCCAGCAGTTCTTACAGGGAAACCAAAAACATTCAGTACTTC. The V call is TRBV6-6, the J call TRBJ2-4; possibly TRBD1 for D (6 bases). The CDR3 has 15 amino acids. Trimming pared 4 bases from V and 2 bases from J, leaving 12 bases between. Germline V gene data show CDR1 as MNHNY and CDR2 as SVGAGI (reference sequence).

The chain carries TRBV18 and TRBJ2-3; perhaps TRBD1 as D (7 bases). From germline, CDR1 is KGHSH and CDR2 LQKENI. This CDR3 comprises 13 residues. V lost 3 bases and J 6 bases, leaving 10 bases between the germline ends. DNA of the CDR3: TGTGCCAGCTCACCGACAGGGAGGGATACGCAGTATTTT. This sequence encodes CASSPTGRDTQYF.

The chain recombines TRBV6-6 with TRBJ1-1; 8 bases are a match to TRBD1. Trimming took 2 bases from V and 10 from J; bases not matched to a gene: 9. The CDR3 runs 14 residues. CDR1 and CDR2 from the germline V gene are MNHNY and SVGAGI (reference sequence). The CDR3 protein is CASSYPDRGMAAFF. The CDR3 bases are TGTGCCAGCAGTTACCCCGACAGGGGTATGGCAGCTTTCTTT.

The chain links TRBV29-1 to TRBJ1-1, with 8 bases lining up with TRBD1. CDR1 SQVTM and CDR2 ANQGSEA come from the germline V gene. This CDR3 has 12 residues. The J segment lost 4 bases and the V segment lost 6 bases, leaving 4 bases of the junction unmatched. CDR3 DNA sequence: TGCAGCGTCGGGACAGGCCGCACTGAAGCTTTCTTT. Residues: CSVGTGRTEAFF.

The chain couples TRBV25-1 to TRBJ1-4, with 11 bases matching TRBD1. This CDR3 is 16 amino acids long. Germline V gene lookup returns CDR1 MGHDK and CDR2 SYGVNS. The V gene end was trimmed by 3 bases and the J gene end by 7 bases; junction bases not matched to a gene: 7. The CDR3 bases are TGTGCCAGCAGTGATGGACAGGGGGCCATGGGTGAAAAACTGTTTTTT. Protein sequence: CASSDGQGAMGEKLFF.

V is TRBV5-1 and J is TRBJ1-1; TRBD1 matches 7 bases. Germline-derived CDR1 and CDR2 are SGHRS and YFSETQ. The CDR3 sequence is 15 residues long. V dropped 9 bases and J dropped 1; count of bases not matched to a gene: 12. DNA for the CDR3: TGCGCCACCTCGTCGACAGGGAAGGAGAACACTGAAGCTTTCTTT. It specifies CATSSTGKENTEAFF.

CDR3 amino acids: CASSIRVYEQYF. DNA of the CDR3: TGTGCCAGTAGTATAAGGGTCTACGAGCAGTACTTC. The chain employs TRBV19 and TRBJ2-7; D is unresolved. There are 12 residues in the CDR3. V was cut by 2 bases and J by 3 bases, with 5 bases left in between. Germline V gene sequence: CDR1 LNHDA, CDR2 SQIVND (reference sequence).

This clone was found a few times. The chain couples TRBV6-1 to TRBJ1-6; D remains unclear. V shed 0 bases and J shed 14 bases, with 5 bases lying between them. This CDR3 is built from 11 residues. Germline-derived CDR1 and CDR2 are MNHNS and SASEGT. The DNA of the CDR3 is TGTGCCAGCAGTGAAGCTGGATCCCTCCACTTT. It specifies CASSEAGSLHF.

The CDR3 DNA reads as TGTGCCAGCAGCTTGGGGGGCCACGAGCAGTACTTC. This encodes CASSLGGHEQYF. This chain joins TRBV5-6 and TRBJ2-7, with D maybe TRBD1 (5 bases). The ends were cut back, 0 bases at V and 5 bases at J, with 6 bases in the middle. The germline V gene has CDR1 SGHDT and CDR2 YYEEEE. CDR3 length: 12 amino acids.

This chain connects TRBV7-3 to TRBJ1-1; TRBD1 aligns across 7 bases. CDR1 and CDR2 (germline): SGHTA, FQGTGA. Losses at the gene ends were 1 base for V and 0 bases for J; bases not matched to a gene: 5. CDR3 length equals 16 residues. As DNA, the CDR3 is TGTGCCAGCAGCTTAAAGCCGGGACAGCTGAACACTGAAGCTTTCTTT. Protein: CASSLKPGQLNTEAFF. Supplemented by reference TRBV7-3 and TRBJ1-1, the full variable domain reads GAGVSQTPSNKVTEKGKYVELRCDPISGHTALYWYRQSLGQGPEFLIYFQGTGAADDSGLPNDRFFAVRPEGSVSTLKIQRTERGDSAVYLCASSLKPGQLNTEAFFGQGTRLTVV.

The chain uses TRBV6-5 and TRBJ2-7, with a possible D match to TRBD2 (6 bases). CDR1 MNHEY and CDR2 SVGAGI come from the germline V gene. The germline V and J ends were trimmed by 5 bases and 0 bases, with 14 bases remaining between them. The CDR3 extends over 15 amino acids. CDR3 in amino acids: CASSPRTEGSYEQYF. In DNA form, the CDR3 reads TGTGCCAGCAGTCCCAGGACGGAGGGCTCCTACGAGCAGTACTTC.

The chain joins TRBV27 to TRBJ2-7; D ambiguous. In germline, CDR1 is MNHEY, CDR2 SMNVEV (reference sequence). Trimming took off 3 bases at V and 2 bases at J, with 14 bases between the two ends. CDR3 size: 15 residues. CDR3 loop: CASSFGEQPPYEQYF. In DNA form, the CDR3 reads TGTGCCAGCAGTTTTGGGGAACAGCCCCCCTACGAGCAGTACTTC.

This clone was seen a few times. The genes are TRBV19 and TRBJ2-2; D is ambiguous. The germline V and J ends were trimmed by 2 bases and 6 bases, with 10 bases remaining between them. This CDR3 comprises 14 residues. Germline values: CDR1 LNHDA, CDR2 SQIVND (reference sequence). The chain's CDR3 is CASSIPGLAGELFF. The CDR3 region has the DNA TGTGCCAGTAGTATACCTGGTTTGGCCGGGGAGCTGTTTTTT.